This T cell receptor beta chain was profiled in a study of T-cell memory formation after mild COVID-19. Study as a whole: TCR clusters were mostly donor specific. Study-level findings and limits: For contracting clones, CD4+ ones sat mainly in CM and EM, CD8+ in EMRA.

The CDR3 sequence is 12 residues long. CDR1 and CDR2 (germline): MDHEN, SYDVKM. V lost 5 bases, J lost 9 bases, and 8 bases lay in between. TCRdb re-derived calls from the 5' RACE reads in MiXCR, one entry per CDR3 protein. The table shows some 48,000 distinct CDR3 sequences, with roughly 12% occurring only once. Comments on this clonotype: Its antigen is not known.

Sequencing was carried out using PBMCs or a T cell subset sorted from them (not recorded which). The sequence derives from a man between 18 and 29 years old who had mild COVID-19 (a few samples of this study predate the infection). Cell type and time point are not known. The chain is built from TRBV28 and TRBJ1-6; no reliable D call. The CDR3 nucleotides read TGTGCCAGCAGTGTCCCGGGTTCACCCCTCCACTTT. Translation gives CASSVPGSPLHF.